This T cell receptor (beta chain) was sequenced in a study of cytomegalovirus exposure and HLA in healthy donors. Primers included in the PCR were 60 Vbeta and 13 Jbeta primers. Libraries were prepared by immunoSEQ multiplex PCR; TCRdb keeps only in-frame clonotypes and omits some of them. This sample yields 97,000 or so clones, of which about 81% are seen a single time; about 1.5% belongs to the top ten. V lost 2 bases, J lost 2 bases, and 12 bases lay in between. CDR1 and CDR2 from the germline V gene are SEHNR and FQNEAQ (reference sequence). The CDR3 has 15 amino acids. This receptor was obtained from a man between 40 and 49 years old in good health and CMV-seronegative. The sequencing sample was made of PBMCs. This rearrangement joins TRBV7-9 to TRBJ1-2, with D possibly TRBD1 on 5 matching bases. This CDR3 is CASSLTPDKNYGYTF. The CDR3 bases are TGTGCCAGCAGCTTAACCCCGGACAAAAACTATGGCTACACCTTC.